Listed below are T cell receptor beta chains from one sample, sequenced in a study of control samples from healthy donors and cancer patients. TCRdb's table, derived via immunoSEQ multiplex PCR, lists solely in-frame clones and lacks some. The sample lists tens of thousands of clones; under 95% were seen once. The specimen was PBMCs. The receptors here all came from a woman in her 40s with lung cancer. The CDR3 runs from the conserved cysteine through the conserved F or W. Fields, in order: D gene, V gene, J gene, clone size, CDR3 protein, CDR3 DNA. The D gene is left open where the match is weak. Clone size is stated in some rows and not others, as once, few, many or a class when expanded.

NA	TRBV10-1	TRBJ1-6	NA	CASRDNNNSPLHF	TGCGCCAGCCGGGACAACAATAATTCACCCCTCCACTTT
NA	TRBV6-5	TRBJ2-1	NA	CASETSRGNEQFF	TGTGCCAGCGAAACCTCCCGAGGAAATGAGCAGTTCTTC
NA	TRBV12-3/TRBV12-4	TRBJ2-5	NA	CASSPMGEETQYF	TGTGCCAGCAGTCCGATGGGGGAAGAGACCCAGTACTTC
TRBD1	TRBV5-6	TRBJ2-6	few	CASIPKGAPGANVLTF	TGTGCCAGCATCCCGAAGGGGGCGCCTGGGGCCAACGTCCTGACTTTC
NA	TRBV7-2	TRBJ2-7	NA	CASSLGQDSYEQYF	TGTGCCAGCAGCTTAGGACAGGACTCCTACGAGCAGTACTTC
TRBD2	TRBV6-6	TRBJ2-3	once	CASSYVAGGGTDTQYF	TGTGCCAGCAGTTACGTAGCGGGGGGTGGCACAGATACGCAGTATTTT
NA	TRBV4-1	TRBJ1-3	NA	CASSKGRGTESRSSGNTIYF	TGCGCCAGCAGCAAGGGTAGGGGGACGGAATCAAGAAGCTCTGGAAACACCATATATTTT
TRBD1	TRBV5-4	TRBJ1-2	NA	CASSLTGTGYGYTF	TGTGCCAGCAGCCTAACCGGGACAGGTTATGGCTACACCTTC
NA	TRBV6-4	TRBJ1-1	NA	CASSGEGLYTEAFF	TGTGCCAGCAGTGGCGAAGGATTATACACTGAAGCTTTCTTT
NA	TRBV2	TRBJ2-7	NA	CASSVQLTGRLTYEQYF	TGTGCCAGCAGTGTCCAATTGACAGGTCGTCTAACCTACGAGCAGTACTTC
NA	TRBV7-7	TRBJ2-5	NA	CASSLNGKETQYF	TGTGCTAGCAGCTTAAACGGTAAAGAGACCCAGTACTTC
NA	TRBV3-1/TRBV3-2	TRBJ1-6	NA	CASSQVVASDNSPLHF	TGTGCCAGCAGCCAAGTAGTGGCATCGGATAATTCACCCCTCCACTTT
NA	TRBV5-5	TRBJ2-1	NA	CASSPYLTAYNEQFF	TGTGCCAGCAGCCCGTATTTGACAGCCTACAATGAACAGTTCTTC
TRBD2	TRBV27	TRBJ2-5	NA	CASRNGGVVELDF	TGTGCCAGCAGGAACGGGGGGGTTGTAGAATTGGACTTC
NA	TRBV11-3	TRBJ2-5	NA	CASSDNLQETQYF	TGTGCCAGCAGTGACAACCTCCAAGAGACCCAGTACTTC
NA	TRBV12-3/TRBV12-4	TRBJ2-5	NA	CASSPGTETQYF	TGTGCCAGCAGTCCAGGGACGGAGACCCAGTACTTC
TRBD1	TRBV2	TRBJ2-3	NA	CASRDREPGTQYF	TGTGCCAGCAGGGACAGGGAGCCCGGTACGCAGTATTTT
NA	TRBV27	TRBJ1-2	NA	CASSPGHGYGYTF	TGTGCCAGCAGTCCGGGACACGGATATGGCTACACCTTC
NA	TRBV7-6	TRBJ2-5	NA	CASSSTGSPFGETQYF	TGTGCCAGCAGCTCAACAGGGAGCCCCTTCGGGGAGACCCAGTACTTC
TRBD1	TRBV18	TRBJ1-6	NA	CASSPLTGEGYYNSPLHF	TGTGCCAGCTCACCATTGACAGGGGAGGGATATTATAATTCACCCCTCCACTTT
NA	TRBV19	TRBJ1-1	NA	CASSIGRDTEAFF	TGTGCCAGTAGTATAGGCCGTGACACTGAAGCTTTCTTT
TRBD1	TRBV20-1	TRBJ1-2	NA	CSASRNRGIEDGYTF	TGCAGTGCTAGTAGAAACAGGGGGATAGAGGATGGCTACACCTTC
NA	TRBV14	TRBJ1-1	NA	CASSQDRGRVNTEAFF	TGTGCCAGCAGCCAAGACAGGGGTAGGGTGAACACTGAAGCTTTCTTT
NA	TRBV10-1	TRBJ2-2	NA	CASGRFRTGELFF	TGCGCCAGCGGCAGGTTTCGCACCGGGGAGCTGTTTTTT
NA	TRBV7-9	TRBJ1-6	NA	CASSPTRANSPLHF	TGTGCCAGCAGCCCGACCCGGGCCAATTCACCCCTCCACTTT
NA	TRBV28	TRBJ1-5	NA	CASNLQPQHF	TGTGCCAGCAATCTGCAGCCCCAGCATTTT